This T cell receptor beta chain originates from a study of OX40 agonist ivuxolimab in advanced cancers. In the study overall: Of the participants, over 30% had some prior anti-PD-1, anti-PD-L1 or anti-CTLA-4 therapy, which was allowed.

General study points: Antigen specificity of clonally expanded peripheral T cells was not established. Some patients without response likewise showed low normalized clonal expansion.

A remark on this clone: Antigen: not known.

V lost 0 bases to trimming and J lost 4 bases; unmatched junction nucleotides: 4. This CDR3 region has 14 residues. Germline V gene data show CDR1 as SGDLS and CDR2 as YYNGEE. Repertoires were generated with immunoSEQ multiplex PCR, while TCRdb's copy carries only in-frame clones and drops some. Among tens of thousands of clones listed, roughly nine tenths were seen once. This chain joins TRBV9 and TRBJ2-7, with 7 bases that match TRBD2. The TCR sequence derives from an adult with an advanced solid tumor such as melanoma, head and neck, liver or kidney cancer. The sample was CD4+ or CD8+ T cells sorted from blood, taken in a trial of the OX40 agonist ivuxolimab. CDR3: CASSVGLAEYEQYF. The CDR3 coding sequence is TGTGCCAGCAGCGTAGGCCTAGCGGAGTACGAGCAGTACTTC. Supplemented by reference TRBV9 and TRBJ2-7, the full variable domain reads DSGVTQTPKHLITATGQRVTLRCSPRSGDLSVYWYQQSLDQGLQFLIQYYNGEERAKGNILERFSAQQFPDLHSELNLSSLELGDSALYFCASSVGLAEYEQYFGPGTRLTVT.